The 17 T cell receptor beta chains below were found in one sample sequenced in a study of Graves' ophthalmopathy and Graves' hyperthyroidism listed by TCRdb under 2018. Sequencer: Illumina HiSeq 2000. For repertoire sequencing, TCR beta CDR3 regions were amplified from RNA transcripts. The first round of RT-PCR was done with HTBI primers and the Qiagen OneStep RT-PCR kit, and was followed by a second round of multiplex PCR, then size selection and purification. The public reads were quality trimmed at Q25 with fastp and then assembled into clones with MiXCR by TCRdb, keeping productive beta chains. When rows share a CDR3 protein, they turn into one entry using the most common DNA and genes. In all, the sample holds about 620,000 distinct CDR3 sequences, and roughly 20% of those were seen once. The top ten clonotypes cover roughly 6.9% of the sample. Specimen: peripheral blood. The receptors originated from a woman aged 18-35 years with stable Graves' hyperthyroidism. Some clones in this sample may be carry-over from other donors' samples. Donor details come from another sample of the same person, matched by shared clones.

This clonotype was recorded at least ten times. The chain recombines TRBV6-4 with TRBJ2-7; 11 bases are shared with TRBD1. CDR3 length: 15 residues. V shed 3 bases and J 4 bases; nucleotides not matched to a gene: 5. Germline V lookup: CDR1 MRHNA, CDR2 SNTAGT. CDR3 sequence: CASSERGTGGYEQYF. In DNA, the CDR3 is TGTGCCAGCAGTGAGAGGGGGACAGGGGGGTACGAGCAGTACTTC.

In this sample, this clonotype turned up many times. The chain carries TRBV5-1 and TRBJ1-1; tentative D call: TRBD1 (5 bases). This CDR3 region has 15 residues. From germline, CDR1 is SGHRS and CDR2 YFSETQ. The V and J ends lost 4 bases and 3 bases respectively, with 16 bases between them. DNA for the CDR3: TGCGCCAGCAGCACATCCGGGACCTCTCACACTGAAGCTTTCTTT. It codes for CASSTSGTSHTEAFF. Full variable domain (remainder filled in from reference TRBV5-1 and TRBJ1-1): KAGVTQTPRYLIKTRGQQVTLSCSPISGHRSVSWYQQTPGQGLQFLFEYFSETQRNKGNFPGRFSGRQFSNSRSEMNVSTLELGDSALYLCASSTSGTSHTEAFFGQGTRLTVV.

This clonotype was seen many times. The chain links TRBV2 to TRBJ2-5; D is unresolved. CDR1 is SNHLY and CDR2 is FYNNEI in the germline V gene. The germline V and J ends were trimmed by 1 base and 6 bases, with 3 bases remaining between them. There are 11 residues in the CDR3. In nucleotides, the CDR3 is TGTGCCAGCAGTGAAGAGCAGACCCAGTACTTC. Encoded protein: CASSEEQTQYF.

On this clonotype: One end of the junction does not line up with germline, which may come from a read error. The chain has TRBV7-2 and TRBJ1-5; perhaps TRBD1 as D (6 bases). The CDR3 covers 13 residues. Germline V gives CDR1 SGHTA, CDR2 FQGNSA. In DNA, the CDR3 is TGTGCCTGCAGCTGGGACATCAATCAGCCCCAGCATTTT. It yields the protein CACSWDINQPQHF.

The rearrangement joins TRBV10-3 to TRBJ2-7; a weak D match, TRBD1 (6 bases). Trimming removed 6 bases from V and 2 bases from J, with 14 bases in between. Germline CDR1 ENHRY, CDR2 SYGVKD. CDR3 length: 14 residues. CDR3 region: CAISETGETYEQYF. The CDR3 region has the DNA TGTGCCATCAGCGAGACAGGTGAAACCTACGAGCAGTACTTC.

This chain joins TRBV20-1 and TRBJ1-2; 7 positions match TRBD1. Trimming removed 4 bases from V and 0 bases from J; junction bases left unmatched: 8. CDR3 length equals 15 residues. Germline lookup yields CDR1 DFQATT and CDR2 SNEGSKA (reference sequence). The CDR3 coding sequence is TGCAGTGCTACGACCCAGACAGGGACTAACTATGGCTACACCTTC. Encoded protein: CSATTQTGTNYGYTF.

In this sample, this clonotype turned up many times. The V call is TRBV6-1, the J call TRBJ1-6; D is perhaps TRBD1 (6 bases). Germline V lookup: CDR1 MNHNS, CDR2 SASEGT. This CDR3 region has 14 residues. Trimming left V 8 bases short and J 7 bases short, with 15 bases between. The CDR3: CASGTGTWNSPLHF. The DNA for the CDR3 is TGTGCCAGCGGAACAGGGACTTGGAATTCACCCCTCCACTTT.

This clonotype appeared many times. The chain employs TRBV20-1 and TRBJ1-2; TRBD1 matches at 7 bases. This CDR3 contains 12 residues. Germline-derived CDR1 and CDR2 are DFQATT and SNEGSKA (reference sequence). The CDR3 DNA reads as TGCAGCACCGGGACAGACAGCCATGGCTACACCTTC. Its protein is CSTGTDSHGYTF.

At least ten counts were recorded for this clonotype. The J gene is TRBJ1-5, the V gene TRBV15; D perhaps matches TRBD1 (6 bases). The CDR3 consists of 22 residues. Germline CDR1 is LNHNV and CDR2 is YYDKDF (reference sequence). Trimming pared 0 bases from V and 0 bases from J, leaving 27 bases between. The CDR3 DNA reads TGTGCCACCAGCAGAGATCGTTTTTTGTTTGGCCCTCAGGGGTATAGCAATCAGCCCCAGCATTTT. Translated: CATSRDRFLFGPQGYSNQPQHF.

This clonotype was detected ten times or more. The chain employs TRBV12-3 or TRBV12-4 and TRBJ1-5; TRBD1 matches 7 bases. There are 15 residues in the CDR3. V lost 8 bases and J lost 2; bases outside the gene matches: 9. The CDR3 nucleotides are TGTGCCAGCGCTCTAACTGACAGGGGCAATCAGCCCCAGCATTTT. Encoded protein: CASALTDRGNQPQHF.

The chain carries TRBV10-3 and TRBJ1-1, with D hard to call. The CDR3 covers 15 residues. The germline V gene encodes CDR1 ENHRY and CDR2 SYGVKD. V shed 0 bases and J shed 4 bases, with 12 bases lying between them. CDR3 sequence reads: CAISESGFGSTEAFF. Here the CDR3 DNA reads TGTGCCATCAGTGAGTCGGGATTCGGTAGCACTGAAGCTTTCTTT.

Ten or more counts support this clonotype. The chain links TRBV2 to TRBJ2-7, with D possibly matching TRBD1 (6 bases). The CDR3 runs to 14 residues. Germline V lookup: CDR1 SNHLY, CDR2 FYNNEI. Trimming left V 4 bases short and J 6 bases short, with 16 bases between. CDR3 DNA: TGTGCCAGCAGTGCCCCCTCCCCGACAGGCGAGCAGTACTTC. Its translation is CASSAPSPTGEQYF.

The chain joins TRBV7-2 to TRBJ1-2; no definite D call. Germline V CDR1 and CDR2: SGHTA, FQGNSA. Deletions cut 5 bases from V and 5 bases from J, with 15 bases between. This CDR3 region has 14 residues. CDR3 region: CASSPRRGGYGYTF. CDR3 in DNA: TGTGCCAGCAGCCCCCGACGCGGCGGTTATGGCTACACCTTC.

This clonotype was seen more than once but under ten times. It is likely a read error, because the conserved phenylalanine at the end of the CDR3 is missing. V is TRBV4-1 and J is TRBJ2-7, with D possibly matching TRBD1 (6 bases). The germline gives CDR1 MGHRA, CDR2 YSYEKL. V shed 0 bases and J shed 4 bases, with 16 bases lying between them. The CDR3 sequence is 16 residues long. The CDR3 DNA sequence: TGCGCCAGCAGCCAAGAAACCATGACAGGTACATACGAGCAGTACCTC. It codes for CASSQETMTGTYEQYL.

The chain's CDR3 is CASISGTSLYEQYF. The CDR3 DNA sequence: TGTGCCAGCATTTCCGGGACTAGTCTCTACGAGCAGTACTTC. The chain carries TRBV27 and TRBJ2-7, with 8 bases lining up with TRBD2. CDR1 and CDR2 (germline): MNHEY, SMNVEV (reference sequence). V gave up 7 bases and J gave up 3 bases; unmatched junction bases: 8. The CDR3 contains 14 residues.

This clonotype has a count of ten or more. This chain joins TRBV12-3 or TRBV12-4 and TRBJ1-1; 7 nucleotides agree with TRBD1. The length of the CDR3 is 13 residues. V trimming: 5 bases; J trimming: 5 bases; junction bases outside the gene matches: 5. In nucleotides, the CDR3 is TGTGCCAGCAGTCTCAACAGGGGTACTGAAGCTTTCTTT. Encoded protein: CASSLNRGTEAFF.

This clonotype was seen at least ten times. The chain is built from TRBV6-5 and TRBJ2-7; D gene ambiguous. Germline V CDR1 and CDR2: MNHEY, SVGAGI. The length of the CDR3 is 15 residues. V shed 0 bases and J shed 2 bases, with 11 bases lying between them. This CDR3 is CASSYSWDTAYEQYF. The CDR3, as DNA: TGTGCCAGCAGTTACTCGTGGGATACCGCCTACGAGCAGTACTTC.